Below, 30 T cell receptor beta chains from the same sample are listed, as sequenced in a study of blood T cell repertoires in COVID-19. The assay was immunoSEQ multiplex PCR, and TCRdb's table has in-frame clones only and misses some. The sample lists around 95,000 clones; approximately 80% were seen once. Sequencing was carried out using peripheral blood. Every receptor here comes from a man aged 70-80 years with active or convalescent COVID-19.

This chain links TRBV3-1 (or the pseudogene TRBV3-2) with TRBJ2-7, with TRBD1 matching 8 bases. This CDR3 spans 14 amino acids. In germline, CDR1 is LGHDT, CDR2 YNNKEL (reference sequence). V trimming: 4 bases; J trimming: 2 bases; junction bases outside the gene matches: 4. CDR3 nucleotide sequence: TGTGCCAGCAGCCCTTGGACAGGGACCTACGAGCAGTACTTC. It is translated as CASSPWTGTYEQYF.

This clone has a handful of counts. The genes are TRBV19 and TRBJ2-1; possibly TRBD1 for D (6 bases). The V end lost 5 bases, the J end lost 7 bases, and 9 bases lay between the germline ends. The CDR3 runs to 12 residues. The germline gives CDR1 LNHDA, CDR2 SQIVND (reference sequence). Written as DNA, the CDR3 is TGTGCCAGTAGTCTGGGGGCTAATGAGCAGTTCTTC. Protein: CASSLGANEQFF.

The chain has TRBV5-4 and TRBJ2-3; 11 bases agree with TRBD2. With V trimmed by 4 bases and J by 2 bases, 9 bases remained unmatched. The CDR3 has 17 amino acids. CDR1 and CDR2 (germline): SGHNT, YYREEE (reference sequence). Here the CDR3 DNA reads TGTGCCAGCAGCGGTACTAGCGGGGGTACCGACACAGATACGCAGTATTTT. This gives the protein CASSGTSGGTDTDTQYF.

This clone appeared a single time. The rearrangement uses TRBV15 and TRBJ2-1; 8 positions agree with TRBD2. Germline CDR1 LNHNV, CDR2 YYDKDF (reference sequence). CDR3 length: 15 residues. J was trimmed by 7 bases and V by 0 bases; bases with no gene match: 5. The CDR3 DNA reads TGTGCCACCAGCAGAGAGGAACTAGCGGTGAATGAGCAGTTCTTC. Amino acid sequence: CATSREELAVNEQFF.

J is TRBJ2-3 and V is TRBV7-9, with TRBD2 as a possible D gene (5 bases). V was trimmed by 4 bases and J by 2 bases, leaving 16 bases between them. CDR3 size: 16 residues. Germline V CDR1 and CDR2: SEHNR, FQNEAQ (reference sequence). The DNA for the CDR3 is TGTGCCAGCAGCTACCCCCCCAGCGGAGACACAGATACGCAGTATTTT. Its protein is CASSYPPSGDTDTQYF.

The chain carries TRBV5-6 and TRBJ1-2, with D perhaps matching TRBD1 (6 bases). CDR3 length: 13 amino acids. V was cut by 0 bases and J by 6 bases, with 9 bases left in between. CDR1 SGHDT and CDR2 YYEEEE come from the germline V gene. The CDR3 bases are TGTGCCAGCAGCTTGGTGGCAGGGGATGGCTACACCTTC. Encoded protein: CASSLVAGDGYTF.

The V gene is TRBV5-6, the J gene TRBJ2-5; D not certain. Germline assignment: CDR1 SGHDT and CDR2 YYEEEE. Trimming cost V 4 bases and J 7 bases, with 14 bases left between them. The CDR3 is 13 amino acids. The CDR3 here is CASSRDTVGTQYF. CDR3 DNA: TGTGCCAGCAGCCGTGACACCGTAGGGACCCAGTACTTC.

The rearrangement joins TRBV18 to TRBJ2-1; tentatively, D is TRBD2 (5 bases). Germline CDR1 reads KGHSH; CDR2 reads LQKENI. Trimming removed 2 bases from V and 6 bases from J, with 17 bases in between. This CDR3 spans 16 amino acids. As DNA, the CDR3 is TGTGCCAGCTCACCAAATCGCGGGTCTGGAGGCAATGAGCAGTTCTTC. Its protein is CASSPNRGSGGNEQFF. The complete variable domain, with remaining parts taken from reference TRBV18 and TRBJ2-1, reads NAGVMQNPRHLVRRRGQEARLRCSPMKGHSHVYWYRQLPEEGLKFMVYLQKENIIDESGMPKERFSAEFPKEGPSILRIQQVVRGDSAAYFCASSPNRGSGGNEQFFGPGTRLTVL.

The rearrangement links TRBV2 to TRBJ2-5; TRBD1 is a possible D gene (6 bases). Per the germline V gene, CDR1 is SNHLY and CDR2 is FYNNEI. The length of the CDR3 is 16 residues. V shed 6 bases and J shed 1 base, with 18 bases lying between them. DNA of the CDR3: TGTGCCAGCAGAAAGAGACAGGTTAACTTCCAAGAGACCCAGTACTTC. It encodes CASRKRQVNFQETQYF.

The rearrangement joins TRBV27 to TRBJ1-1; 7 bases align to TRBD1. The CDR3 totals 13 residues. Trimming took 5 bases from V and 9 from J; bases not matched to a gene: 9. Germline V CDR1 and CDR2: MNHEY, SMNVEV (reference sequence). CDR3 in amino acids: CASSPGTVNQAFF. In DNA form, the CDR3 reads TGTGCCAGCAGTCCGGGGACAGTCAATCAAGCTTTCTTT.

The chain recombines TRBV4-1 with TRBJ1-5; tentatively, D is TRBD1 (6 bases). Germline assignment: CDR1 MGHRA and CDR2 YSYEKL. Trimming cost V 0 bases and J 5 bases, with 14 bases left between them. The CDR3 runs to 16 residues. CDR3 coding DNA: TGCGCCAGCAGCCAAGAGGGGACACGCATCCATCAGCCCCAGCATTTT. This gives the protein CASSQEGTRIHQPQHF.

The chain employs TRBV6-5 and TRBJ2-7; TRBD2 might be the D (6 bases). The V gene's germline CDR1 is MNHEY and CDR2 SVGAGI. This CDR3 has 14 residues. Trimming took off 2 bases at V and 9 bases at J, with 17 bases between the two ends. CDR3 in amino acids: CASSYGGTLGSQYF. The CDR3 region has the DNA TGTGCCAGCAGTTACGGAGGGACCTTGGGTTCGCAGTACTTC.

The J gene is TRBJ2-2, the V gene TRBV7-9; D unresolved. The CDR3 is 13 residues long. CDR1 and CDR2 (germline): SEHNR, FQNEAQ (reference sequence). Trimming pared 3 bases from V and 0 bases from J, leaving 2 bases between. The CDR3 DNA sequence: TGTGCCAGCAGCTTCGCGAACACCGGGGAGCTGTTTTTT. This gives the protein CASSFANTGELFF.

The gene calls are TRBV3-1 (or the pseudogene TRBV3-2) and TRBJ2-7; no clear D. Germline CDR1 is LGHDT and CDR2 is YNNKEL (reference sequence). With 1 base removed from V and 3 bases from J, the gap between germline ends came to 19 bases. This CDR3 region has 17 residues. CDR3 coding DNA: TGTGCCAGCAGCCAAGTCATTTTTGGCAGGATTGTCTACGAGCAGTACTTC. This gives the protein CASSQVIFGRIVYEQYF.

This rearrangement joins TRBV6-5 to TRBJ1-2; 7 bases are a match to TRBD1. Trimming took 2 bases from V and 7 from J; bases not matched to a gene: 7. Germline V gene data show CDR1 as MNHEY and CDR2 as SVGAGI. The CDR3 consists of 14 residues. In nucleotides, the CDR3 is TGTGCCAGCAGTTACCTTCGACAGGGCGGTGGCTACACCTTC. Its translation is CASSYLRQGGGYTF.

The chain carries TRBV4-2 and TRBJ2-7, with D possibly being TRBD2 (6 bases). This CDR3 comprises 16 residues. V was pared by 3 bases and J by 2 bases, with 17 bases between. CDR1 is LGHNA and CDR2 is YNFKEQ in the germline V gene. This CDR3 reads CASSQNVADRTYEQYF. CDR3 in DNA: TGTGCCAGCAGCCAGAACGTAGCGGACCGGACCTACGAGCAGTACTTC.

The chain joins TRBV30 to TRBJ2-5; 10 bases match TRBD1. The V gene's germline CDR1 is GTSNPN and CDR2 SVGIG (reference sequence). The CDR3 is 15 residues long. V lost 4 bases and J lost 1; bases outside the gene matches: 6. CDR3: CAWNPGQGLQETQYF. CDR3 DNA sequence: TGTGCCTGGAATCCGGGACAGGGGCTCCAAGAGACCCAGTACTTC. The full variable domain, in which reference TRBV30 and TRBJ2-5 provide the parts outside the CDR3, is SQTIHQWPATLVQPVGSPLSLECTVEGTSNPNLYWYRQAAGRGLQLLFYSVGIGQISSEVPQNLSASRPQDRQFILSSKKLLLSDSGFYLCAWNPGQGLQETQYFGPGTRLLVL.

CDR3 DNA: TGTGCCAGTAGTATAGTTAGGCAGGGCAATCAGCCCCAGCATTTT. Residues: CASSIVRQGNQPQHF. V gene TRBV19 combines with J gene TRBJ1-5; D not resolved. Germline assignment: CDR1 LNHDA and CDR2 SQIVND (reference sequence). This CDR3 has 15 amino acids. V gave up 1 base and J gave up 2 bases, with 9 bases separating them.

The gene calls are TRBV6-5 and TRBJ1-2; TRBD1 aligns across 8 bases. Germline CDR1 and CDR2: MNHEY and SVGAGI. The J segment lost 8 bases and the V segment lost 6 bases, leaving 11 bases of the junction unmatched. This CDR3 spans 14 amino acids. CDR3: CASRRQGTFLGYTF. Here the CDR3 DNA reads TGTGCCAGCAGGCGACAGGGGACTTTTCTAGGCTACACCTTC.

This clone has only a few counts. The CDR3: CASRQTGDTGELFF. As DNA, the CDR3 is TGTGCCAGCAGACAGACAGGGGACACCGGGGAGCTGTTTTTT. The chain combines TRBV28 with TRBJ2-2; 8 nucleotides line up with TRBD1. The CDR3 extends over 14 amino acids. J was trimmed by 3 bases and V by 6 bases; bases with no gene match: 3. Germline values: CDR1 MDHEN, CDR2 SYDVKM.

The rearrangement links TRBV21-1 to TRBJ2-7; TRBD1, the D gene given by the table, was not confirmed from the DNA. TRBV21-1 is noted as a pseudogene. This CDR3 is 15 amino acids long. Here the CDR3 reads CASKLGQGARKEQYF. In DNA form, the CDR3 reads TGTGCCAGCAAACTTGGGCAGGGGGCTCGGAAAGAGCAGTACTTC.

The CDR3 sequence is CASSVSQGYDYGYTF. The CDR3 DNA follows: TGTGCCAGCAGCGTATCTCAGGGATATGACTATGGCTACACCTTC. The J gene is TRBJ1-2, the V gene TRBV7-2, with TRBD1 as a possible D gene (5 bases). Trimming left V 5 bases short and J 3 bases short, with 16 bases between. Germline CDR1 reads SGHTA; CDR2 reads FQGNSA. This CDR3 spans 15 amino acids.

Worth noting for this clone: This CDR3 is also generated by other DNA sequences in the sample. The chain uses TRBV18 and TRBJ2-7; 7 positions agree with TRBD1. The germline V gene encodes CDR1 KGHSH and CDR2 LQKENI. The CDR3 extends over 12 amino acids. J lost 6 bases, V lost 3 bases, and 2 bases had no gene match. The CDR3 DNA is TGTGCCAGCTCACCTGGGACAGTCGAGCAGTACTTC. Its protein is CASSPGTVEQYF.

This rearrangement joins TRBV3-1 (or the pseudogene TRBV3-2) to TRBJ2-3; D is uncertain. The length of the CDR3 is 16 residues. The V gene lost 0 bases and the J gene lost 0 bases, with 10 bases spanning the gap. The germline CDR1 and CDR2 sequences are LGHDT and YNNKEL (reference sequence). The CDR3 coding sequence is TGTGCCAGCAGCCAAGAATTACACGCTAGCACAGATACGCAGTATTTT. As protein: CASSQELHASTDTQYF.

The chain has TRBV18 and TRBJ2-1, with TRBD1 identical over 8 bases. V lost 5 bases to trimming and J lost 2 bases; unmatched junction nucleotides: 8. Per germline, CDR1 KGHSH and CDR2 LQKENI. The length of the CDR3 is 16 residues. The CDR3 DNA follows: TGTGCCAGCTCATTGGGACAGGCAAGGCCCTACAATGAGCAGTTCTTC. Its protein product is CASSLGQARPYNEQFF.

The chain joins TRBV11-1 to TRBJ1-1; 8 nucleotides line up with TRBD1. V dropped 5 bases and J dropped 7; count of bases not matched to a gene: 12. Germline V gene data show CDR1 as SGHAT and CDR2 as FQDESV (reference sequence). This CDR3 comprises 15 residues. This CDR3 reads CASSHYRTGNDEAFF. The CDR3 DNA reads as TGTGCCAGCAGCCACTACAGGACAGGGAACGATGAAGCTTTCTTT.

The chain combines TRBV5-1 with TRBJ2-7, with 10 bases identical to TRBD2. Germline V gene data show CDR1 as SGHRS and CDR2 as YFSETQ. CDR3 size: 14 residues. Unmatched junction bases numbered 9, after V lost 6 bases and J lost 6 bases. CDR3 amino acids: CASTSSGSTGEQYF. CDR3 coding DNA: TGCGCCAGCACCTCTAGCGGGAGCACAGGCGAGCAGTACTTC.

The genes are TRBV28 and TRBJ1-4; D is unclear. Germline V CDR1 and CDR2: MDHEN, SYDVKM. Trimming removed 5 bases at V and 12 bases at J, with 16 bases between. CDR3 length: 13 amino acids. CDR3 residues: CASSPIRVYELFF. The CDR3 bases are TGTGCCAGCAGTCCTATCCGGGTCTACGAACTGTTTTTT.

This clone was counted at least ten times. The V gene is TRBV7-2, the J gene TRBJ1-1; 7 bases are a match to TRBD1. The CDR3 is 14 amino acids. CDR1 and CDR2 from the germline V gene are SGHTA and FQGNSA. J gave up 8 bases and V 3 bases, and 9 bases lay outside the gene matches. Here the CDR3 reads CASSLGTVSIEAFF. The CDR3, as DNA: TGTGCCAGCAGCTTGGGGACAGTTAGCATCGAAGCTTTCTTT. Variable domain in full (rest from reference TRBV7-2 and TRBJ1-1): GAGVSQSPSNKVTEKGKDVELRCDPISGHTALYWYRQSLGQGLEFLIYFQGNSAPDKSGLPSDRFSAERTGGSVSTLTIQRTQQEDSAVYLCASSLGTVSIEAFFGQGTRLTVV.

This chain links TRBV6-5 with TRBJ1-6; TRBD1 might be the D (6 bases). Germline values: CDR1 MNHEY, CDR2 SVGAGI. This CDR3 is 14 amino acids long. Trimming removed 6 bases at V and 7 bases at J, with 13 bases between. CDR3 DNA sequence: TGTGCCAGCAGCCCCGACAGGCAAAATTCACCCCTCCACTTT. It is translated as CASSPDRQNSPLHF.